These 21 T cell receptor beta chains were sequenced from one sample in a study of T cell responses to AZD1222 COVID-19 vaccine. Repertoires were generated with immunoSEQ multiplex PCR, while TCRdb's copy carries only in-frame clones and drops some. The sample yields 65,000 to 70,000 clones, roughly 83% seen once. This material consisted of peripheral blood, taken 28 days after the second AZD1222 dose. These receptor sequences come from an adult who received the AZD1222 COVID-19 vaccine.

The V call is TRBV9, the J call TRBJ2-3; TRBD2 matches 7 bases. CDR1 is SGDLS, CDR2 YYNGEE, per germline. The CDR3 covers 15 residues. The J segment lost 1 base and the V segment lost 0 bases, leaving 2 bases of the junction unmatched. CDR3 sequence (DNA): TGTGCCAGCAGCGTAGATACTAGCGGCACAGATACGCAGTATTTT. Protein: CASSVDTSGTDTQYF.

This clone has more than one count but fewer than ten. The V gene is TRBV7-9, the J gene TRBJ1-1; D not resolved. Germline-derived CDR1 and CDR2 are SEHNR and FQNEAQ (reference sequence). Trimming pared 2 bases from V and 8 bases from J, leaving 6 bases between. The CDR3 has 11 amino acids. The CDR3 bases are TGTGCCAGCAGCTTAAGGGAGGAAGCTTTCTTT. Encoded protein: CASSLREEAFF.

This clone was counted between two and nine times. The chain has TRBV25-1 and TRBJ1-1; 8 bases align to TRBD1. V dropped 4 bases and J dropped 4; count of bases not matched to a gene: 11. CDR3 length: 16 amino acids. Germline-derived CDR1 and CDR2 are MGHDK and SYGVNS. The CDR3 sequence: CASSARTGWVATEAFF. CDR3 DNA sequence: TGTGCCAGCAGTGCCCGGACAGGGTGGGTGGCCACTGAAGCTTTCTTT.

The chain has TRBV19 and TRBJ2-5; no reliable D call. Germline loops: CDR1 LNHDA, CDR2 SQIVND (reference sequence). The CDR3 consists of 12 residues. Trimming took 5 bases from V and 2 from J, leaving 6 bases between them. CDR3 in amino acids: CASSVGQETQYF. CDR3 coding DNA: TGTGCCAGTAGTGTGGGACAAGAGACCCAGTACTTC.

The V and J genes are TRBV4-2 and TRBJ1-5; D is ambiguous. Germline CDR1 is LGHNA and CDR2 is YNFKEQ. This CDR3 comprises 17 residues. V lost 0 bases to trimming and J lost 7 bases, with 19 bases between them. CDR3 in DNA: TGTGCCAGCAGCCAAGAAGATGTCGTCCGGACGGGGCAGCCCCAGCATTTT. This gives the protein CASSQEDVVRTGQPQHF.

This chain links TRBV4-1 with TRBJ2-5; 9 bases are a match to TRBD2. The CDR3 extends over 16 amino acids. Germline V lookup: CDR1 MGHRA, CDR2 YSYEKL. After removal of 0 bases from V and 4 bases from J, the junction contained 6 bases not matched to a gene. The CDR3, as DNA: TGCGCCAGCAGCCAAGAAAGGCTAGCGGGACGAGAGACCCAGTACTTC. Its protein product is CASSQERLAGRETQYF.

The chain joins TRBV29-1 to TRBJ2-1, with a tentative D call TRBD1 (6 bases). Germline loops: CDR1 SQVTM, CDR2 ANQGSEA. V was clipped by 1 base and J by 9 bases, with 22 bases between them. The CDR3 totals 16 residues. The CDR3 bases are TGCAGCGTTGAAGGGGGAACAGGGCAACGTTCCGGTGAGCAGTTCTTC. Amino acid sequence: CSVEGGTGQRSGEQFF.

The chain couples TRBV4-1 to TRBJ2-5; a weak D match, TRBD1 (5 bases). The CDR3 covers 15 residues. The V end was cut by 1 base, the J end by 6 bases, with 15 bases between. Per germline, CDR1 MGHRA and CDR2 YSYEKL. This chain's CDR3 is CASSQVSQVGQTQYF. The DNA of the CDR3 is TGCGCCAGCAGCCAAGTCTCACAGGTCGGTCAGACCCAGTACTTC.

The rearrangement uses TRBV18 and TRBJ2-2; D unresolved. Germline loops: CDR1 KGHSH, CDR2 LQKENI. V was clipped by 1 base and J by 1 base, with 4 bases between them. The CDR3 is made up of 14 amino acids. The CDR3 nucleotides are TGTGCCAGCTCACCACTAGAGAACACCGGGGAGCTGTTTTTT. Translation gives CASSPLENTGELFF. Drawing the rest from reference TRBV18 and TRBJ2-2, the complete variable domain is NAGVMQNPRHLVRRRGQEARLRCSPMKGHSHVYWYRQLPEEGLKFMVYLQKENIIDESGMPKERFSAEFPKEGPSILRIQQVVRGDSAAYFCASSPLENTGELFFGEGSRLTVL.

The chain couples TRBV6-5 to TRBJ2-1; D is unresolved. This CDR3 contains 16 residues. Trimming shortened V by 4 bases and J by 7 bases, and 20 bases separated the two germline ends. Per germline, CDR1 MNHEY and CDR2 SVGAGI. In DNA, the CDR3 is TGTGCCAGCAGTTCCCCTAGGACCCCAAAAGGGAATGAGCAGTTCTTC. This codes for CASSSPRTPKGNEQFF.

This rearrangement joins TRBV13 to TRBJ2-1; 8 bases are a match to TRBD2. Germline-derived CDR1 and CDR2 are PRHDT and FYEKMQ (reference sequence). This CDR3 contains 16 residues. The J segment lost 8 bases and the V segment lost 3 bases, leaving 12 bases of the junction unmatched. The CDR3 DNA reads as TGTGCCAGCAGCTTTCAGCGGGGGCAACTTTGGGATGAGCAGTTCTTC. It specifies CASSFQRGQLWDEQFF. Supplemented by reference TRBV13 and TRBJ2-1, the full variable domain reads AAGVIQSPRHLIKEKRETATLKCYPIPRHDTVYWYQQGPGQDPQFLISFYEKMQSDKGSIPDRFSAQQFSDYHSELNMSSLELGDSALYFCASSFQRGQLWDEQFFGPGTRLTVL.

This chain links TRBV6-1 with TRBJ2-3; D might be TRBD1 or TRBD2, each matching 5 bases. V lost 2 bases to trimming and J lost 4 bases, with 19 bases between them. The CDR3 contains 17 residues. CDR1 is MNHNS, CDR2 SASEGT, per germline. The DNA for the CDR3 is TGTGCCAGCAGTGAATTCGGGGCCTCCTTTGTCTCAGATACGCAGTATTTT. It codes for CASSEFGASFVSDTQYF.

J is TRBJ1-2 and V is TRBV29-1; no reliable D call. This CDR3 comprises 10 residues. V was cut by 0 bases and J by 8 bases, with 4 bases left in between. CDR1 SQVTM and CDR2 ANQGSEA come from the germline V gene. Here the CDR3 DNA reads TGCAGCGTTGAAGACGCCGGCTACACCTTC. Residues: CSVEDAGYTF.

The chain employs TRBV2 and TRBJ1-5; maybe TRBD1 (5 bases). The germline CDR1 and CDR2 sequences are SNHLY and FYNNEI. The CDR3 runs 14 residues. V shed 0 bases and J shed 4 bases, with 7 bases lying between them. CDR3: CASSEAGGNQPQHF. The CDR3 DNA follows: TGTGCCAGCAGTGAAGCGGGGGGAAATCAGCCCCAGCATTTT. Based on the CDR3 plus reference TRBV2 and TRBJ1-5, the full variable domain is EPEVTQTPSHQVTQMGQEVILRCVPISNHLYFYWYRQILGQKVEFLVSFYNNEISEKSEIFDDQFSVERPDGSNFTLKIRSTKLEDSAMYFCASSEAGGNQPQHFGDGTRLSIL.

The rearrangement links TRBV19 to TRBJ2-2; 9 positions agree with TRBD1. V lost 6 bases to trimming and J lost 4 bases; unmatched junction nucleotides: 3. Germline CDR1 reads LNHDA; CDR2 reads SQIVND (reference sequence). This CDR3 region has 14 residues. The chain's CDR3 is CASRTGGITGELFF. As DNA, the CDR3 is TGTGCCAGTAGAACAGGGGGCATCACCGGGGAGCTGTTTTTT.

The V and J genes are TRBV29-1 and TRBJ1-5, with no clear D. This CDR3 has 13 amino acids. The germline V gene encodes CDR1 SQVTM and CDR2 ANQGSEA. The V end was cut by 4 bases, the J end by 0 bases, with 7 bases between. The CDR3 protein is CSVVPGSNQPQHF. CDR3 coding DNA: TGCAGCGTTGTCCCGGGTAGCAATCAGCCCCAGCATTTT.

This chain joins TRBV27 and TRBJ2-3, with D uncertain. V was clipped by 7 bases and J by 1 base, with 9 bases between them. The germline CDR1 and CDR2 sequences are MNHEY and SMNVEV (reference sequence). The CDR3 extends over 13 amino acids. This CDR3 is CASTGLGTDTQYF. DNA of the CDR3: TGTGCCAGCACTGGGCTCGGCACAGATACGCAGTATTTT.

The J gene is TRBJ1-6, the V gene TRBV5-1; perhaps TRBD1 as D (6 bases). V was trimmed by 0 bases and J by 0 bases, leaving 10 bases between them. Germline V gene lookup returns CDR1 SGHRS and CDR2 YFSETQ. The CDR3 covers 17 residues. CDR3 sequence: CASSLVGGNSYNSPLHF. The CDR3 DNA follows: TGCGCCAGCAGCTTGGTAGGGGGGAACTCCTATAATTCACCCCTCCACTTT.

CDR3 DNA sequence: TGTGCCAGTAGTATTACAAGGGTGGGGTCCTACGAGCAGTACTTC. Its protein product is CASSITRVGSYEQYF. V and J are TRBV19 and TRBJ2-7, with D unclear. The CDR3 runs to 15 residues. Trimming removed 3 bases from V and 1 base from J, with 13 bases in between. Per the germline V gene, CDR1 is LNHDA and CDR2 is SQIVND (reference sequence).

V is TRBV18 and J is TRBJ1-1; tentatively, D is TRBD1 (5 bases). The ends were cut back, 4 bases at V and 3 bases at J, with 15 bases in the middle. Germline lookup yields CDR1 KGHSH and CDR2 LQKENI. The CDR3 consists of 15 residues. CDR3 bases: TGTGCCAGCTCACGGGGGACGGGTGTGGACACTGAAGCTTTCTTT. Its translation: CASSRGTGVDTEAFF.

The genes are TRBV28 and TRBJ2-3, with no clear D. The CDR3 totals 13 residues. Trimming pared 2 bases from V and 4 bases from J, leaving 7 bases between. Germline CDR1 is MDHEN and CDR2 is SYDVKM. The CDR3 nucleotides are TGTGCCAGCAGTTTAATTCGGGCAGATACGCAGTATTTT. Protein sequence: CASSLIRADTQYF.